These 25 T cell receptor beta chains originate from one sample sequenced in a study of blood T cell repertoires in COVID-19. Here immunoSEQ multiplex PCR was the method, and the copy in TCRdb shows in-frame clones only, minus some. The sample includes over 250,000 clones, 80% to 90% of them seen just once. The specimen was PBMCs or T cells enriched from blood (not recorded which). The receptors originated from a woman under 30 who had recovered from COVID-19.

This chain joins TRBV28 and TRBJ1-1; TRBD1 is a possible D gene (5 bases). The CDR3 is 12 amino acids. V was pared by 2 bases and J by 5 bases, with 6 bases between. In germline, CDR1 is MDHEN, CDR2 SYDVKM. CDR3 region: CASSLRGTEAFF. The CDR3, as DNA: TGTGCCAGCAGTTTAAGGGGAACTGAAGCTTTCTTT. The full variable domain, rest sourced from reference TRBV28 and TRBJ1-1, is DVKVTQSSRYLVKRTGEKVFLECVQDMDHENMFWYRQDPGLGLRLIYFSYDVKMKEKGDIPEGYSVSREKKERFSLILESASTNQTSMYLCASSLRGTEAFFGQGTRLTVV.

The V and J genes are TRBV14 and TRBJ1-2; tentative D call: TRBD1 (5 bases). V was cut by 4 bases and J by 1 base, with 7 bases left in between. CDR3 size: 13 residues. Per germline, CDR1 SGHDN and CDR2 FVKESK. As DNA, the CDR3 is TGTGCCAGCAGCCGGGACTTTAACTATGGCTACACCTTC. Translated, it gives CASSRDFNYGYTF.

The CDR3 region is CASSLGRGPNTGELFF. CDR3 in DNA: TGTGCCAGCAGCTTAGGGCGGGGGCCGAACACCGGGGAGCTGTTTTTT. This chain links TRBV11-2 with TRBJ2-2, with a weak D call TRBD2 (7 bases). The length of the CDR3 is 16 residues. Germline V gene lookup returns CDR1 SGHAT and CDR2 FQNNGV. V lost 1 base to trimming and J lost 0 bases, with 9 bases between them.

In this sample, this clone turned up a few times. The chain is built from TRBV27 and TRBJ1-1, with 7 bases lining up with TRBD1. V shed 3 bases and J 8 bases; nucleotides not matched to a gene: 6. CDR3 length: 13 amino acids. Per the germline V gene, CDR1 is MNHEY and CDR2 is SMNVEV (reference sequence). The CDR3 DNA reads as TGTGCCAGCAGTTTTACAGGGGCGAAGGAAGCTTTCTTT. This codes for CASSFTGAKEAFF.

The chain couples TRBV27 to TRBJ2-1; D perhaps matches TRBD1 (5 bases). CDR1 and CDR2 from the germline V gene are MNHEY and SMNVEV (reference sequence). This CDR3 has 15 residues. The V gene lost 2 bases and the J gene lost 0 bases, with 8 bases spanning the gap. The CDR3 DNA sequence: TGTGCCAGCAGTTTAAGACAGAGCTCCTACAATGAGCAGTTCTTC. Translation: CASSLRQSSYNEQFF.

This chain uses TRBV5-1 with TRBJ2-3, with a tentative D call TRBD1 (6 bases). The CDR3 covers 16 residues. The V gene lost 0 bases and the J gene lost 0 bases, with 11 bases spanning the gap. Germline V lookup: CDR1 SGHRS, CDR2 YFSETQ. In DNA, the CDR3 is TGCGCCAGCAGCTTGGGGACAGCTTCTAGCACAGATACGCAGTATTTT. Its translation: CASSLGTASSTDTQYF.

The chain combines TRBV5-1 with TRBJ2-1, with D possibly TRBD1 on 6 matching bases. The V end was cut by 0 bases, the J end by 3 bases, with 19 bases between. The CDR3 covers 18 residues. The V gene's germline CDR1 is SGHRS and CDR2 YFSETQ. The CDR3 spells CASSLGRDTSSYYNEQFF. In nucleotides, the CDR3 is TGCGCCAGCAGCTTGGGCCGGGACACCTCAAGTTACTACAATGAGCAGTTCTTC.

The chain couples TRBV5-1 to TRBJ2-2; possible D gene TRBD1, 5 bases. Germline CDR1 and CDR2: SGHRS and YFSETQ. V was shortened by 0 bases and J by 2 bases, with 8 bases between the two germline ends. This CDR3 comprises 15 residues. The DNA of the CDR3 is TGCGCCAGCAGCTTGGAGAGGACAAACACCGGGGAGCTGTTTTTT. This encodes CASSLERTNTGELFF.

CDR3 sequence (DNA): TGCGCCAGCAGCCGGGACTTGGAGAAGCAGTTCTTC. Amino acid sequence: CASSRDLEKQFF. The chain couples TRBV5-1 to TRBJ2-1; D perhaps matches TRBD2 (6 bases). The CDR3 length is 12 residues. V lost 4 bases, J lost 11 bases, and 13 bases lay in between. CDR1 is SGHRS and CDR2 is YFSETQ in the germline V gene.

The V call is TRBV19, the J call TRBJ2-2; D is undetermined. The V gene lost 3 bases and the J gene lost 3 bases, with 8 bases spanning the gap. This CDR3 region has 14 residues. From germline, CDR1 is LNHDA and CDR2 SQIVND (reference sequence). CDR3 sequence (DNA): TGTGCCAGTAGTATGGGCGTTTACACCGGGGAGCTGTTTTTT. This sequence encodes CASSMGVYTGELFF.

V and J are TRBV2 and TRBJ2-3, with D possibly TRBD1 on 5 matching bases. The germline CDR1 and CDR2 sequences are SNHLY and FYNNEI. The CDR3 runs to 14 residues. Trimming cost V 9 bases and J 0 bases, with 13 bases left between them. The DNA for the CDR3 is TGTGCCAGGCGGACACTGTCTAGCACAGATACGCAGTATTTT. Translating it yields CARRTLSSTDTQYF. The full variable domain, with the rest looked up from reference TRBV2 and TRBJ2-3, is EPEVTQTPSHQVTQMGQEVILRCVPISNHLYFYWYRQILGQKVEFLVSFYNNEISEKSEIFDDQFSVERPDGSNFTLKIRSTKLEDSAMYFCARRTLSSTDTQYFGPGTRLTVL.

The CDR3 sequence is CSASGIRGQNMNTEAFF. The CDR3 coding sequence is TGCAGTGCTAGTGGGATCAGGGGGCAAAACATGAACACTGAAGCTTTCTTT. The genes are TRBV20-1 and TRBJ1-1; 8 nucleotides agree with TRBD1. This CDR3 region has 17 residues. V trimming: 3 bases; J trimming: 0 bases; junction bases outside the gene matches: 12. Germline V gene sequence: CDR1 DFQATT, CDR2 SNEGSKA (reference sequence).

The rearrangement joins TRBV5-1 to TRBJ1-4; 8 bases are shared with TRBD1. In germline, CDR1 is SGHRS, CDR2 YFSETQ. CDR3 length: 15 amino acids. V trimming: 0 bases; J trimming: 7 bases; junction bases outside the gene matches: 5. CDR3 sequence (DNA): TGCGCCAGCAGCTTGGCCGGGACAGGAGTTGAAAAACTGTTTTTT. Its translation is CASSLAGTGVEKLFF.

The DNA for the CDR3 is TGTGCCAGCAGTTTTGCGGGATCTGAGGAGACCCAGTACTTC. This encodes CASSFAGSEETQYF. The chain is built from TRBV27 and TRBJ2-5, with a possible D match to TRBD2 (6 bases). CDR3 length equals 14 residues. V was clipped by 3 bases and J by 5 bases, with 13 bases between them. Germline-derived CDR1 and CDR2 are MNHEY and SMNVEV (reference sequence).

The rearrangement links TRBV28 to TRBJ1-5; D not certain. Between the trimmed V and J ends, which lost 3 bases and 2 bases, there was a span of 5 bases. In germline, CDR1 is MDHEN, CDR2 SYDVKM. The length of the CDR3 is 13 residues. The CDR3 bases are TGTGCCAGCAGTTTTCCAGGCAATCAGCCCCAGCATTTT. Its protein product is CASSFPGNQPQHF. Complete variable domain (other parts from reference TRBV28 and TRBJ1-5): DVKVTQSSRYLVKRTGEKVFLECVQDMDHENMFWYRQDPGLGLRLIYFSYDVKMKEKGDIPEGYSVSREKKERFSLILESASTNQTSMYLCASSFPGNQPQHFGDGTRLSIL.

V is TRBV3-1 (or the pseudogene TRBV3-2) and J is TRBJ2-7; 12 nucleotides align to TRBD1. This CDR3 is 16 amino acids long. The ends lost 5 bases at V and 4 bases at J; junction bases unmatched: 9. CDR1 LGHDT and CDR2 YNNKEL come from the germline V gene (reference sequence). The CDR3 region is CASSSRGDRGQYEQYF. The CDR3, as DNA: TGTGCCAGCAGCAGCAGAGGGGACAGGGGGCAATACGAGCAGTACTTC.

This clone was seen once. DNA of the CDR3: TGTGCCAGCAGGGACCGGGAAGTTGAAAAACTGTTTTTT. This sequence encodes CASRDREVEKLFF. J is TRBJ1-4 and V is TRBV6-5; no clear D gene. The CDR3 contains 13 residues. Germline values: CDR1 MNHEY, CDR2 SVGAGI. The V end was cut by 6 bases, the J end by 7 bases, with 12 bases between.

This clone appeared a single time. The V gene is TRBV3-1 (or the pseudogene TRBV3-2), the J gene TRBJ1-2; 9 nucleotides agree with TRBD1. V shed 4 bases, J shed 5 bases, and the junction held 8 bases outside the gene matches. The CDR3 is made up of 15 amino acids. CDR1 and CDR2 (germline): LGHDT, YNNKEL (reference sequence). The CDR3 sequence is CASSLTGGAEYGYTF. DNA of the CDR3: TGTGCCAGCAGCCTCACAGGGGGCGCGGAATATGGCTACACCTTC.

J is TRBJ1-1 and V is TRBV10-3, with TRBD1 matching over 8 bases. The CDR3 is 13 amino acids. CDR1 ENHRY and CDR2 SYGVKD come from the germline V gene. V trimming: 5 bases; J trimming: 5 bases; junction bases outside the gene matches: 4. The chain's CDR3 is CAISTGGITEAFF. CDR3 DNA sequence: TGTGCCATCAGTACAGGGGGAATTACTGAAGCTTTCTTT.

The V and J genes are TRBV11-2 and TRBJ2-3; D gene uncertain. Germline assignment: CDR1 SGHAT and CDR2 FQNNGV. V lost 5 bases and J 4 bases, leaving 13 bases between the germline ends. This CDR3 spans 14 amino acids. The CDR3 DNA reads TGTGCCAGCAGCCTTAATTTGGCTGCAGATACGCAGTATTTT. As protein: CASSLNLAADTQYF.

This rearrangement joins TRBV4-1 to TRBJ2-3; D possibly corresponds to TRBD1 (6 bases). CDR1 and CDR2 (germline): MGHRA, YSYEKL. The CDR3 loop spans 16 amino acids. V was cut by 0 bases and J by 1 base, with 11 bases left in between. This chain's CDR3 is CASSQEGAGGTDTQYF. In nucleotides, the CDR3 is TGCGCCAGCAGCCAAGAAGGGGCAGGGGGCACAGATACGCAGTATTTT.

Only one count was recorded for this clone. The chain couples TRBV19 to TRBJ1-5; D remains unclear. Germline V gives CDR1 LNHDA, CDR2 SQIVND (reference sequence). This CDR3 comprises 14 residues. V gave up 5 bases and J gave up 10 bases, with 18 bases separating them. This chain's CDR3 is CASSPREGPSPQHF. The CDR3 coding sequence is TGTGCCAGTAGTCCCCGGGAGGGTCCCTCCCCCCAGCATTTT.

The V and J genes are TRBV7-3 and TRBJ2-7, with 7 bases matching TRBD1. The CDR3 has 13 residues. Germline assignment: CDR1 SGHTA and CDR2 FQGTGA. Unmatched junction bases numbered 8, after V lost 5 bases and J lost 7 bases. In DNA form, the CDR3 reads TGTGCCAGCAGCCCGGGGACAGCGGAAGAGCAGTACTTC. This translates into CASSPGTAEEQYF. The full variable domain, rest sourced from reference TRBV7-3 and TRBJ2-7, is GAGVSQTPSNKVTEKGKYVELRCDPISGHTALYWYRQSLGQGPEFLIYFQGTGAADDSGLPNDRFFAVRPEGSVSTLKIQRTERGDSAVYLCASSPGTAEEQYFGPGTRLTVT.

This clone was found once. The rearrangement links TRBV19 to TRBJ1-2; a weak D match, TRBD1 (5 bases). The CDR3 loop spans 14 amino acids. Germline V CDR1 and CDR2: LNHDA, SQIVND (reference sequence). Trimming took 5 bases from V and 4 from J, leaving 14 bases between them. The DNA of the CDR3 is TGTGCCAGTAGTGAAGGGGCTAGACCCTATGGCTACACCTTC. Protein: CASSEGARPYGYTF.

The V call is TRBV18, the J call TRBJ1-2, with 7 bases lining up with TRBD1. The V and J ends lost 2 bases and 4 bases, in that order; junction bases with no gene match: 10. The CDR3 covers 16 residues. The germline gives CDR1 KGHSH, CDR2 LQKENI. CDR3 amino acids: CASSPLNRGILYGYTF. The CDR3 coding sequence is TGTGCCAGCTCACCATTAAACAGGGGAATCCTCTATGGCTACACCTTC.